The entry that follows covers one T cell receptor (beta chain) sequence. Its antigen is still unknown. No conserved phenylalanine or tryptophan is present at the end of the CDR3, so a read error is the likely explanation. The sample is drawn from a study of OX40 agonist ivuxolimab in advanced cancers. Across the whole study: Three patients had partial responses: one hepatocellular carcinoma, two cutaneous melanoma.

The study, taken as a whole, reports: Near-lowest levels of clonal expansion characterized partial responders at 0.1-3.0 mg/kg.

The timepoints at which blood was sampled were baseline, cycle 4 day 1, and cycle 7 day 1. Sequenced by immunoSEQ multiplex PCR; TCRdb stores in-frame clones only, minus some. The sample lists 33,000 or so clones, 80% to 90% seen once, with about 25% in the top ten. The TCR comes from an adult with an advanced solid tumor such as melanoma, head and neck, liver or kidney cancer. Material: CD4+ or CD8+ T cells sorted from blood, obtained in a trial of the OX40 agonist ivuxolimab.

The CDR3 protein is CASSPHLNTEAFS. As DNA, the CDR3 is TGTGCCAGCTCACCACACCTGAACACTGAAGCTTTCTCT. The chain combines TRBV18 with TRBJ1-1; the D is unclear. Trimming stripped 1 base from V and 0 bases from J, with 3 bases between. The CDR3 totals 13 residues. Germline V gene lookup returns CDR1 KGHSH and CDR2 LQKENI.